These 8 T cell receptor beta chains came from one sample sequenced in a study of T-cell reconstitution after alpha-beta-depleted transplantation in children (dated by TCRdb to the mid-2010s). The sample's treatment or condition, from its label and the paper: allogeneic hematopoietic cell transplantation with graft depleted of TCRalphabeta T cells and CD19 B cells. The library was generated by PCR. The sequencing machine was an Illumina HiSeq 2500. TCR library preparation used molecular barcoding, with unique molecular identifiers applied to normalize quantification of the TCRbeta repertoire. TCRdb applied fastp at Q25 and MiXCR to the public reads, then kept only in-frame beta chains. Each entry merges the rows of one CDR3 protein and shows their most common DNA and genes. The table for this sample lists under 300,000 distinct CDR3 sequences; roughly 10% of them were counted only once. The leading ten clones occupy less than 25% of the sample.

The source was peripheral blood, collected 180 days after TCRalphabeta/CD19-depleted stem cell transplant. Receptor source: a male patient aged 2 to 10 who had a stem cell transplant for chronic granulomatous disease, so the T cells may come from the graft donor.

With regard to this clonotype: This may stem from a read error, because a much larger clone lies one nucleotide away. The chain combines TRBV12-3 or TRBV12-4 with TRBJ2-5; 10 bases are a match to TRBD1. Trimming cost V 5 bases and J 4 bases; bases outside gene matches: 10. CDR3 length: 16 amino acids. The DNA of the CDR3 is TGTGCCAGCAGTGCCAAACTGGACAGGGGGATAGAGACCCAGTACTTC. Its protein is CASSAKLDRGIETQYF.

The chain combines TRBV28 with TRBJ2-7, with TRBD1 matching over 8 bases. CDR3 length: 15 amino acids. Germline CDR1 MDHEN, CDR2 SYDVKM. Trimming took 5 bases from V and 7 from J; bases not matched to a gene: 13. The DNA of the CDR3 is TGTGCCAGCAGTCCGGACAGGGCGGGCGAGGATGAGCAGTACTTC. Its translation: CASSPDRAGEDEQYF.

This clonotype was found many times. CDR3 coding DNA: TGCGCCAGCAGCAGATACGCCGGGACAGATAATTCACCCCTCCACTTT. This sequence encodes CASSRYAGTDNSPLHF. V is TRBV5-1 and J is TRBJ1-6; 7 bases match TRBD1. Looked up from germline, CDR1 is SGHRS and CDR2 is YFSETQ. V shed 4 bases, J shed 5 bases, and the junction held 9 bases outside the gene matches. The CDR3 has 16 amino acids.

This clonotype was picked up many times. This chain connects TRBV29-1 to TRBJ1-2, with a tentative D call TRBD1 (6 bases). The length of the CDR3 is 14 residues. V shed 3 bases and J shed 4 bases, with 15 bases lying between them. The V gene's germline CDR1 is SQVTM and CDR2 ANQGSEA. This CDR3 is CSVDSTGRAYGYTF. As DNA, the CDR3 is TGCAGCGTTGACAGCACAGGGCGGGCCTATGGCTACACCTTC. Full variable domain (outside the CDR3, taken from reference TRBV29-1 and TRBJ1-2): SAVISQKPSRDICQRGTSLTIQCQVDSQVTMMFWYRQQPGQSLTLIATANQGSEATYESGFVIDKFPISRPNLTFSTLTVSNMSPEDSSIYLCSVDSTGRAYGYTFGSGTRLTVV.

This clonotype has a count of ten or more. The chain carries TRBV27 and TRBJ1-5; a weak D match, TRBD1 (6 bases). In germline, CDR1 is MNHEY, CDR2 SMNVEV (reference sequence). Trimming pared 5 bases from V and 7 bases from J, leaving 15 bases between. The CDR3 has 14 amino acids. Here the CDR3 reads CASSPLTGSQPQHF. The CDR3 nucleotides are TGTGCCAGCAGTCCCCTTACAGGGAGCCAGCCCCAGCATTTT.

This chain joins TRBV9 and TRBJ2-7, with 15 bases fitting TRBD2. Germline values: CDR1 SGDLS, CDR2 YYNGEE. This CDR3 comprises 18 residues. The V gene end was trimmed by 4 bases and the J gene end by 0 bases; junction bases not matched to a gene: 8. Here the CDR3 reads CASSPGTSGGRSSYEQYF. Here the CDR3 DNA reads TGTGCCAGCAGCCCCGGGACTAGCGGGGGGAGGAGCTCCTACGAGCAGTACTTC.

At least ten counts were recorded for this clonotype. The rearrangement joins TRBV12-3 or TRBV12-4 to TRBJ2-7, with D uncertain. V was cut by 8 bases and J by 5 bases, with 7 bases left in between. The CDR3 totals 10 residues. The CDR3 here is CASPLDEQYF. The CDR3 DNA sequence: TGTGCCAGCCCACTGGACGAGCAGTACTTC.

There are many counts of this clonotype. The chain combines TRBV5-1 with TRBJ2-5; TRBD2 matches at 7 bases. Germline values: CDR1 SGHRS, CDR2 YFSETQ. The CDR3 is made up of 12 amino acids. The V segment lost 7 bases and the J segment 5 bases; nucleotides outside the gene matches: 5. In nucleotides, the CDR3 is TGCGCCAGCGGGAGGGCCGGTGAGACCCAGTACTTC. It codes for CASGRAGETQYF.